The source of this T cell receptor beta chain is a study of blood T cell repertoires in COVID-19. The count of this clone is one. Clones were sequenced by immunoSEQ multiplex PCR, and TCRdb holds only the in-frame ones, with some missing. The sample comprises a few hundred thousand clones, roughly 82% of which are singletons, and roughly 1.6% rests with the top ten. The germline V gene encodes CDR1 SGHVS and CDR2 FQNEAQ. The CDR3 is made up of 18 amino acids. The J segment lost 4 bases and the V segment lost 5 bases, leaving 13 bases of the junction unmatched. The sequencing sample was made of peripheral blood. V is TRBV7-8 and J is TRBJ2-5; 13 bases match TRBD2. This TCR was sampled from a woman aged 45-59 years with acute or convalescent COVID-19. CDR3 nucleotide sequence: TGTGCCAGCAGCCAACCGTCCCCGGGACTAGCGGGATTAGAGACCCAGTACTTC. As protein: CASSQPSPGLAGLETQYF.